These T cell receptor beta chains were read from a single sample in a study of blood T cell repertoires in COVID-19. Sequenced by immunoSEQ multiplex PCR; TCRdb stores in-frame clones only, minus some. The sample holds under 350,000 clones, roughly 89% seen once. The sample comprised peripheral blood. The origin of the receptors is a man in his forties with acute or convalescent COVID-19. Both conserved end residues are part of each CDR3. The D gene is left open where the match is weak. Size values are once, few and many counts, or a class for expanded clones, and some rows have none.

abundance	v_gene	d_gene	j_gene	CDR3aa	CDR3nt
NA	TRBV5-1	TRBD1	TRBJ1-3	CASSPGQGGTTIYF	TGCGCCAGCAGCCCAGGACAGGGCGGAACCACCATATATTTT
NA	TRBV7-6	TRBD1	TRBJ1-2	CASSLASFTDRVGYGYTF	TGTGCCAGCAGCTTAGCCTCTTTTACGGACAGGGTAGGGTATGGCTACACCTTC
NA	TRBV5-1	NA	TRBJ1-1	CASSLGGSTEAFF	TGCGCCAGCAGCTTAGGGGGAAGCACTGAAGCTTTCTTT
NA	TRBV24-1	TRBD2	TRBJ2-1	CATSDPGGAGATNEQFF	TGTGCCACCAGTGACCCCGGGGGGGCGGGGGCAACCAATGAGCAGTTCTTC
NA	TRBV6-5	TRBD1	TRBJ1-2	CASRGQGAAFYGYTF	TGTGCCAGCCGGGGACAGGGGGCAGCATTCTATGGCTACACCTTC
NA	TRBV19	TRBD1	TRBJ2-5	CASSIGQGEETQYF	TGTGCCAGTAGTATTGGGCAGGGGGAAGAGACCCAGTACTTC
once	TRBV7-2	NA	TRBJ1-1	CASSLTWEGTEAFF	TGTGCCAGCAGCTTAACGTGGGAGGGCACTGAAGCTTTCTTT
NA	TRBV5-6	NA	TRBJ1-2	CASSLNRAYGYTF	TGTGCCAGCAGCTTGAACAGGGCCTATGGCTACACCTTC
NA	TRBV19	NA	TRBJ2-3	CASQGSTDTQYF	TGTGCCAGTCAGGGGAGCACAGATACGCAGTATTTT
NA	TRBV7-2	TRBD1	TRBJ2-7	CASSPGTGAREQYF	TGTGCCAGCAGCCCCGGGACAGGGGCTAGGGAGCAGTACTTC
NA	TRBV11-2	TRBD2	TRBJ2-1	CASSLPGAGGLINEQFF	TGTGCCAGCAGCTTACCAGGAGCGGGGGGGCTAATCAATGAGCAGTTCTTC
NA	TRBV7-2	NA	TRBJ1-1	CASSRDTEAFF	TGTGCCAGCAGCCGGGACACTGAAGCTTTCTTT
NA	TRBV2	TRBD1	TRBJ1-6	CASSVDREVPLHF	TGTGCCAGCAGTGTTGACAGGGAGGTTCCCCTCCACTTT
NA	TRBV5-1	NA	TRBJ2-1	CASSLDAGQTYNEQFF	TGCGCCAGCAGCTTGGACGCGGGGCAGACCTACAATGAGCAGTTCTTC
few	TRBV2	NA	TRBJ1-5	CASRADTNQPQHF	TGTGCCAGCAGGGCGGACACCAATCAGCCCCAGCATTTT
NA	TRBV5-6	NA	TRBJ2-7	CASSLVGTGPYEQYF	TGTGCCAGCAGCTTGGTGGGAACAGGACCCTACGAGCAGTACTTC
NA	TRBV2	TRBD1	TRBJ2-7	CASSEPGQGIDEQYF	TGTGCCAGCAGTGAACCGGGACAGGGAATCGACGAGCAGTACTTC
NA	TRBV6-5	NA	TRBJ1-1	CASSPDGTEAFF	TGTGCCAGCAGTCCTGACGGGACTGAAGCTTTCTTT
NA	TRBV27	TRBD1	TRBJ1-1	CASRDRAAAEAFF	TGTGCCAGCAGGGACAGGGCCGCGGCTGAAGCTTTCTTT
NA	TRBV5-1	TRBD1	TRBJ2-7	CASSLPTGGYEQYF	TGCGCCAGCAGCTTGCCCACAGGGGGCTACGAGCAGTACTTC
NA	TRBV6-6	NA	TRBJ1-1	CASSSPLSQNTEAFF	TGTGCCAGCAGTTCCCCTCTGAGCCAGAACACTGAAGCTTTCTTT
NA	TRBV2	NA	TRBJ1-2	CASTQGYYGYTF	TGTGCCAGCACACAGGGATACTATGGCTACACCTTC
NA	TRBV12-5	NA	TRBJ1-2	CASGLELGRSTF	TGTGCTAGTGGTTTGGAACTGGGGCGAAGCACCTTC
NA	TRBV30	TRBD1	TRBJ2-7	CAWSPGQGYEEQYF	TGTGCCTGGAGTCCGGGACAGGGGTATGAAGAGCAGTACTTC
NA	TRBV5-1	TRBD2	TRBJ2-1	CASSFYAGEYLSSYNEQFF	TGCGCCAGCAGCTTTTATGCGGGGGAGTACCTAAGCTCCTACAATGAGCAGTTCTTC
once	TRBV2	TRBD1	TRBJ1-3	CASSLRQGSGNTIYF	TGTGCCAGCAGCCTTCGACAGGGGTCAGGAAACACCATATATTTT
NA	TRBV11-2	NA	TRBJ1-5	CASSSGLNQPQHF	TGTGCCAGCAGCTCAGGGCTTAATCAGCCCCAGCATTTT
NA	TRBV11-1	TRBD1	TRBJ2-3	CASSQDRVNTDTQYF	TGTGCCAGCAGCCAGGACAGGGTAAACACAGATACGCAGTATTTT
NA	TRBV10-1	TRBD2	TRBJ2-7	CASSESRTSGSYEQYF	TGCGCCAGCAGTGAGTCGAGGACTAGCGGCTCTTACGAGCAGTACTTC
NA	TRBV15	NA	TRBJ1-3	CATGALNSGNTIYF	TGTGCCACCGGGGCGCTGAACTCTGGAAACACCATATATTTT
NA	TRBV5-6	NA	TRBJ1-1	CASSLVYWRGNTEAFF	TGTGCCAGCAGCTTGGTCTATTGGAGGGGAAACACTGAAGCTTTCTTT
NA	TRBV12-3/TRBV12-4	TRBD1	TRBJ2-7	CASRLTGGDEQYF	TGTGCCAGCAGGTTGACAGGGGGCGACGAGCAGTACTTC
NA	TRBV5-1	NA	TRBJ2-1	CASSLGAGYNEQFF	TGCGCCAGCAGCTTGGGGGCCGGATACAATGAGCAGTTCTTC
NA	TRBV5-5	NA	TRBJ1-1	CASSPSRGGADEAFF	TGTGCCAGCAGCCCTTCGAGAGGGGGTGCCGATGAAGCTTTCTTT
NA	TRBV2	TRBD1	TRBJ1-2	CASSEEGAGYGYTF	TGTGCCAGCAGTGAAGAGGGGGCCGGTTATGGCTACACCTTC
NA	TRBV10-3	TRBD1	TRBJ1-2	CAISGQTGQVNYGYTF	TGTGCCATCAGTGGGCAAACGGGACAGGTGAACTATGGCTACACCTTC
NA	TRBV3-1/TRBV3-2	NA	TRBJ2-1	CASSQGTVSYNEQFF	TGTGCCAGCAGCCAAGGGACAGTGAGCTACAATGAGCAGTTCTTC
NA	TRBV6-1	NA	TRBJ1-2	CASSEQDYYGYTF	TGTGCCAGCAGTGAACAGGATTACTATGGCTACACCTTC
NA	TRBV11-2	NA	TRBJ2-7	CASSLDRFSYEQYF	TGTGCCAGCAGCCTTGACAGGTTTTCCTACGAGCAGTACTTC
NA	TRBV2	NA	TRBJ1-2	CASTGFGYGYTF	TGTGCCAGCACAGGGTTCGGCTATGGCTACACCTTC
NA	TRBV10-3	NA	TRBJ2-2	CAISPGTGELFF	TGTGCCATCAGTCCGGGGACCGGGGAGCTGTTTTTT
NA	TRBV2	TRBD1	TRBJ2-1	CASLGQGRNEQFF	TGTGCCAGCTTAGGACAGGGCCGGAATGAGCAGTTCTTC
NA	TRBV5-1	TRBD1	TRBJ2-7	CASSFGQGRYEQYF	TGCGCCAGCAGCTTCGGACAGGGGCGCTACGAGCAGTACTTC
NA	TRBV27	NA	TRBJ2-7	CASSPLSSYEQYF	TGTGCCAGCAGTCCTCTCAGCTCCTACGAGCAGTACTTC
NA	TRBV28	NA	TRBJ1-3	CASEQGSGNTIYF	TGTGCCAGCGAACAGGGAAGTGGAAACACCATATATTTT
NA	TRBV5-4	TRBD1	TRBJ2-1	CASSLPGQGFNEQFF	TGTGCCAGCAGCCTTCCGGGACAGGGGTTCAATGAGCAGTTCTTC
NA	TRBV10-3	NA	TRBJ1-3	CAIRSDSSGNTIYF	TGTGCCATCAGATCGGACAGCTCTGGAAACACCATATATTTT
NA	TRBV9	NA	TRBJ1-3	CASSVEGVLFGNTIYF	TGTGCCAGCAGCGTAGAGGGGGTTTTGTTCGGAAACACCATATATTTT
NA	TRBV24-1	NA	TRBJ1-1	CATSEPGGEAFF	TGTGCCACCAGTGAACCAGGAGGTGAAGCTTTCTTT
NA	TRBV2	TRBD1	TRBJ1-2	CASSPDRDLAYGYTF	TGTGCCAGCAGTCCCGACAGGGATCTAGCCTATGGCTACACCTTC
NA	TRBV4-1	NA	TRBJ1-3	CASSQDRGGGNTIYF	TGCGCCAGCAGCCAAGATCGGGGAGGGGGAAACACCATATATTTT